A selection of T cell receptor beta chains follows, all from one sample in a study of T cells in Graves' hyperthyroidism and ophthalmopathy. MiXCR, run by TCRdb on the multiplex PCR reads, gives a single entry per CDR3 protein. The data hold about 270,000 distinct CDR3 sequences, with around 22% observed a single time. Specimen: blood. Every receptor here comes from a young man with Graves' ophthalmopathy. Both conserved end residues are part of each CDR3. Each record gives: J gene, D gene, CDR3 length, V gene, CDR3 protein. The D gene is left open where the match is weak.

J: TRBJ1-2
D: -
length: 14
V: TRBV15
CDR3: CATRGSAHTSGYTF

J: TRBJ1-3
D: -
length: 13
V: TRBV30
CDR3: CAWAAVSGNTIYF

J: TRBJ2-7
D: TRBD1
length: 12
V: TRBV27
CDR3: CASWDSPYEQYF

J: TRBJ1-1
D: -
length: 13
V: TRBV29-1
CDR3: CSVLIEWDTEAFF

J: TRBJ2-5
D: -
length: 12
V: TRBV10-1
CDR3: CASSEGLETQYF

J: TRBJ2-3
D: TRBD2
length: 14
V: TRBV20-1
CDR3: CSARRPGGRDTQYF

J: TRBJ1-5
D: -
length: 14
V: TRBV3-1
CDR3: CASSRGRGNQPQHF

J: TRBJ2-6
D: -
length: 17
V: TRBV11-2
CDR3: CASSSEQGYSGANVLTF

J: TRBJ2-1
D: -
length: 13
V: TRBV20-1
CDR3: CSASLQGGNEQFF

J: TRBJ1-2
D: -
length: 14
V: TRBV19
CDR3: CASHGGSINYGYTF

J: TRBJ1-5
D: -
length: 14
V: TRBV6-1
CDR3: CASRRPGGFQPQHF

J: TRBJ2-1
D: TRBD1
length: 15
V: TRBV18
CDR3: CASSEATGFGNEQFF

J: TRBJ2-3
D: TRBD2
length: 18
V: TRBV7-8
CDR3: CASSFYQREGGGTDTQYF

J: TRBJ2-7
D: TRBD1
length: 14
V: TRBV7-6
CDR3: CASSLEGQGGEQYF

J: TRBJ1-2
D: TRBD1
length: 13
V: TRBV7-8
CDR3: CASSQSTGGGYTF

J: TRBJ1-3
D: -
length: 14
V: TRBV19
CDR3: CASRIAGSGNTIYF

J: TRBJ2-6
D: -
length: 19
V: TRBV13
CDR3: CASSGGGSAGYSGANVLTF

J: TRBJ2-5
D: TRBD2
length: 16
V: TRBV6-1
CDR3: CASSLLRTSGQETQYF

J: TRBJ2-5
D: -
length: 14
V: TRBV28
CDR3: CASSLRQKQETQYF

J: TRBJ2-1
D: -
length: 13
V: TRBV6-1
CDR3: CASSEQAYNEQFF

J: TRBJ1-5
D: -
length: 12
V: TRBV20-1
CDR3: CSATNLSQPQHF

J: TRBJ1-1
D: -
length: 12
V: TRBV20-1
CDR3: CSARVGGAEAFF

J: TRBJ2-1
D: -
length: 14
V: TRBV12-3/TRBV12-4
CDR3: CASSFQGTLNEQFF

J: TRBJ2-4
D: -
length: 16
V: TRBV12-3/TRBV12-4
CDR3: CASSKSGGLAKNIQYF

J: TRBJ2-7
D: TRBD1
length: 14
V: TRBV11-2
CDR3: CASSRGTGMFEQYF

J: TRBJ2-3
D: TRBD2
length: 15
V: TRBV7-3
CDR3: CASSSKAGGTDTQYF

J: TRBJ1-2
D: -
length: 12
V: TRBV12-3/TRBV12-4
CDR3: CASSTDFYGYTF

J: TRBJ1-2
D: TRBD1
length: 13
V: TRBV25-1
CDR3: CASRPFRGRGYTF

J: TRBJ1-5
D: -
length: 14
V: TRBV2
CDR3: CASSAGTANQPQHF

J: TRBJ2-1
D: -
length: 14
V: TRBV6-1
CDR3: CASSESQPHNEQFF

J: TRBJ2-7
D: TRBD2
length: 15
V: TRBV10-1
CDR3: CASSEGLAGAYEQYF

J: TRBJ2-3
D: TRBD2
length: 16
V: TRBV30
CDR3: CAWSVLGSGNTDTQYF

J: TRBJ1-5
D: -
length: 13
V: TRBV30
CDR3: CAWTGAWDQPQHF

J: TRBJ2-7
D: -
length: 14
V: TRBV15
CDR3: CATSGRGGGYEQYF

J: TRBJ2-1
D: -
length: 14
V: TRBV30
CDR3: CAWSLTGSLNEQFF

J: TRBJ2-1
D: TRBD1
length: 13
V: TRBV5-1
CDR3: CASSLYRGGEQFF

J: TRBJ2-7
D: -
length: 12
V: TRBV11-1
CDR3: CASSLAGDEQYF

J: TRBJ1-1
D: -
length: 14
V: TRBV11-3
CDR3: CASSLGEWNTEAFF

J: TRBJ2-1
D: TRBD1
length: 16
V: TRBV5-1
CDR3: CASSGGPGQGDNEQFF

J: TRBJ1-4
D: TRBD1
length: 15
V: TRBV5-1
CDR3: CASSSSGQPNEKLFF

J: TRBJ2-5
D: -
length: 17
V: TRBV6-1
CDR3: CANAEGHFLTGLETQYF

J: TRBJ2-5
D: -
length: 12
V: TRBV6-4
CDR3: CASICCIETQYF